A single T cell receptor (beta chain) is shown here with its context. This record comes from a study of blood T cell repertoires in COVID-19. Study overall: PBMCs, B-cell-depleted T cells, or T cells provided the cDNA or gDNA that made up the material.

The CDR3 is made up of 13 amino acids. The germline CDR1 and CDR2 sequences are SGHVS and FQNEAQ. V gave up 5 bases and J gave up 2 bases, with 10 bases separating them. Original processing notes: By means of reference gene primer amplification, nucleated cell counts were estimated. The method was immunoSEQ multiplex PCR; TCRdb's version includes in-frame clones alone and lacks a portion of them. V and J calls and clone size follow that table, whereas D and trimming were derived from the DNA. This table holds tens of thousands of clones, more than 85% found once. The sample consisted of peripheral blood. The rearrangement links TRBV7-8 to TRBJ2-7; a possible D gene is TRBD2 (6 bases). This clonotype was obtained from a man in his 60s with acute or convalescent COVID-19. DNA of the CDR3: TGTGCCAGCAGCACAGGAGGGCCCTACGAGCAGTACTTC. This sequence encodes CASSTGGPYEQYF.